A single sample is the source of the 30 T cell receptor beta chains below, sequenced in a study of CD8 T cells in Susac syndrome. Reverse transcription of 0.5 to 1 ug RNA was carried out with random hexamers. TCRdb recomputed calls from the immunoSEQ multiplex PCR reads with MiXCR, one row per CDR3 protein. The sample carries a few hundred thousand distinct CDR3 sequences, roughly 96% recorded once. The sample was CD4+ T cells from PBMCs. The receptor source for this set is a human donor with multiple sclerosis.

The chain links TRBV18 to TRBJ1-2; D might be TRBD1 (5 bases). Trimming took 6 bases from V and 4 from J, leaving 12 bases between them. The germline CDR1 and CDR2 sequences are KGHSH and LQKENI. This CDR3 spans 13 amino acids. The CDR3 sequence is CASSGTEGYGYTF. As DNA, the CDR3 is TGTGCCAGCTCGGGGACGGAGGGCTATGGCTACACCTTC.

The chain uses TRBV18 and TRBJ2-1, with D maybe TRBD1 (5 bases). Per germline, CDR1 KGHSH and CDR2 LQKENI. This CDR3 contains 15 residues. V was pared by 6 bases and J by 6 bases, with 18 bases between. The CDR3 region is CASSLSKGVSNEQFF. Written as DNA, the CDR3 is TGTGCCAGCTCCCTCTCTAAAGGGGTTAGCAATGAGCAGTTCTTC.

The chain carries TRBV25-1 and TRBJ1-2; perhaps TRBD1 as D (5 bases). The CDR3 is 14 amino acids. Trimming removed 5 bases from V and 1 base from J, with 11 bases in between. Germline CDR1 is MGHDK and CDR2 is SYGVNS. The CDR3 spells CASSPGLHNYGYTF. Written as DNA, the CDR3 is TGTGCCAGCAGTCCGGGACTCCATAACTATGGCTACACCTTC.

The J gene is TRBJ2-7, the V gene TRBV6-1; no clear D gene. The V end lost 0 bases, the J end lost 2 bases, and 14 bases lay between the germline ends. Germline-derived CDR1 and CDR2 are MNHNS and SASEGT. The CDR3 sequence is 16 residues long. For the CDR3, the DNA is TGTGCCAGCAGTGAAGCGCTGAATGGGCACACCTACGAGCAGTACTTC. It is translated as CASSEALNGHTYEQYF.

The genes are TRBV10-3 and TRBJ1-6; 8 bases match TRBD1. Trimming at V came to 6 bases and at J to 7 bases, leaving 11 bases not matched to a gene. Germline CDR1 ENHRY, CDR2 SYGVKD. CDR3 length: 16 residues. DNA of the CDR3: TGTGCCATCAGAGAAGGAACAGGGGGTGGGAATTCACCCCTCCACTTT. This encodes CAIREGTGGGNSPLHF.

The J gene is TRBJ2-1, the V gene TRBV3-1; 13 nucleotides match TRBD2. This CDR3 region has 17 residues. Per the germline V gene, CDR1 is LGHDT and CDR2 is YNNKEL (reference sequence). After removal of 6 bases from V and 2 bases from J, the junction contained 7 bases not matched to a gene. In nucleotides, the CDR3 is TGTGCCAGCAGACGCCAACTAGCGGGAGGGGCCTACAATGAGCAGTTCTTC. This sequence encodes CASRRQLAGGAYNEQFF.

CDR3 residues: CATSQGTDTQYF. In DNA, the CDR3 is TGTGCCACCTCACAGGGCACAGATACGCAGTATTTT. The chain recombines TRBV24-1 with TRBJ2-3; D is perhaps TRBD1 (5 bases). Germline-derived CDR1 and CDR2 are KGHDR and SFDVKD. Trimming shortened V by 9 bases and J by 1 base, and 7 bases separated the two germline ends. The length of the CDR3 is 12 residues.

The CDR3 spells CASSQDSAGNTEAFF. The CDR3, as DNA: TGTGCCAGCAGCCAAGATTCGGCAGGGAACACTGAAGCTTTCTTT. The gene calls are TRBV4-2 and TRBJ1-1; D is uncertain. V was clipped by 0 bases and J by 1 base, with 9 bases between them. Germline assignment: CDR1 LGHNA and CDR2 YNFKEQ. This CDR3 has 15 residues.

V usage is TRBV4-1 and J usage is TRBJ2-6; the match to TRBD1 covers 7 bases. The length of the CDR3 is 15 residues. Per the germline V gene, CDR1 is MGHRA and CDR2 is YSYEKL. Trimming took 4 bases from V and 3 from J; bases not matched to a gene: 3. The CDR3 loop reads CASSLGTVGANVLTF. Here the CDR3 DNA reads TGCGCCAGCAGCCTGGGGACAGTTGGGGCCAACGTCCTGACTTTC.

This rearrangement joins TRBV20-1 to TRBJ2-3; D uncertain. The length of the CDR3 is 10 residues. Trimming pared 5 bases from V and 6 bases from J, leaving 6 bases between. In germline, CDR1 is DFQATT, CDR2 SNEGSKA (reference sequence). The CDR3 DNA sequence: TGCAGTGCTGAGCCCGATACGCAGTATTTT. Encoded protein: CSAEPDTQYF.

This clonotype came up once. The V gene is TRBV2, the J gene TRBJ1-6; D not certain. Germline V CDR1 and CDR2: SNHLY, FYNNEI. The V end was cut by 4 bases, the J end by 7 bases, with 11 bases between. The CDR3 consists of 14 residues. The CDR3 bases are TGTGCCAGCAGTGTGGGCAGCCTAAATTCACCCCTCCACTTT. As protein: CASSVGSLNSPLHF.

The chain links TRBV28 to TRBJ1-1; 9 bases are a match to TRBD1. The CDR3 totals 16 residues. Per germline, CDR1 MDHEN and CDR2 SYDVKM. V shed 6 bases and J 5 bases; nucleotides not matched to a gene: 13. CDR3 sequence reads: CASSQGGGTGRTEAFF. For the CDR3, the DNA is TGTGCCAGCAGCCAAGGGGGCGGGACAGGGCGGACTGAAGCTTTCTTT. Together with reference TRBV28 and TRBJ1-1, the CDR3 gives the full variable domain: DVKVTQSSRYLVKRTGEKVFLECVQDMDHENMFWYRQDPGLGLRLIYFSYDVKMKEKGDIPEGYSVSREKKERFSLILESASTNQTSMYLCASSQGGGTGRTEAFFGQGTRLTVV.

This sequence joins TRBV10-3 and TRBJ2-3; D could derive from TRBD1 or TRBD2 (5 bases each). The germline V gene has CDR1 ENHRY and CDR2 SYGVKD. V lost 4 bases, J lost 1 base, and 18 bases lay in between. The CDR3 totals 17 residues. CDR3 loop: CAISASSGPPGTDTQYF. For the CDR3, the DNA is TGTGCCATCAGTGCCTCGTCGGGACCACCGGGCACAGATACGCAGTATTTT.

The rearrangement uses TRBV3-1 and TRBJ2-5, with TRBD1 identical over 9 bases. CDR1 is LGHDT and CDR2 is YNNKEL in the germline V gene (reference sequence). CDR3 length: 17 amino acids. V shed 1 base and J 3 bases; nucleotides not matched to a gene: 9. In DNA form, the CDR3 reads TGTGCCAGCAGCCAAGTACCCGGGACAGGGCCAGAAGAGACCCAGTACTTC. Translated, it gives CASSQVPGTGPEETQYF.

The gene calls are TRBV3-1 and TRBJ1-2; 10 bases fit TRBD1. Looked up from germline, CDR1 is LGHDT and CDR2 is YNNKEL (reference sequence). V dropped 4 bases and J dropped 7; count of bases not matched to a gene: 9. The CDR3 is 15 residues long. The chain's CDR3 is CASSPPGQGRGGYTF. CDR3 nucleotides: TGTGCCAGCAGCCCCCCGGGACAGGGGAGGGGTGGCTACACCTTC.

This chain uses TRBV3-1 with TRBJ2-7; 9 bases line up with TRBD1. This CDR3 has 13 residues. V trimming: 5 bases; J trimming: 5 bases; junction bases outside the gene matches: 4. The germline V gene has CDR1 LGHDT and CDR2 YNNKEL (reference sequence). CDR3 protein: CASSTHRGHEQYF. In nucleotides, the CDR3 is TGTGCCAGCAGCACCCACAGGGGGCACGAGCAGTACTTC.

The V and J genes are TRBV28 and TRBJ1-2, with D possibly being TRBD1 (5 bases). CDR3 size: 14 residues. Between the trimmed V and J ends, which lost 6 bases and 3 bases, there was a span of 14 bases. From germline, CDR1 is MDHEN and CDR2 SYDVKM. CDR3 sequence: CASRQAGTYYGYTF. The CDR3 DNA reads TGTGCCAGCAGACAAGCCGGGACCTACTATGGCTACACCTTC.

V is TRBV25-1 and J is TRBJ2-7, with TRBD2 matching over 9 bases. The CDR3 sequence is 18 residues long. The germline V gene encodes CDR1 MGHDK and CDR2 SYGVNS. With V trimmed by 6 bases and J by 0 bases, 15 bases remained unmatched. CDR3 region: CASSPAGSGGTSSYEQYF. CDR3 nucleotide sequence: TGTGCCAGCAGCCCAGCGGGTAGCGGGGGTACCAGCTCCTACGAGCAGTACTTC.

For the CDR3, the DNA is TGTGCCTGGTCCGATGGTTGGGCTTTCTTT. Translating gives CAWSDGWAFF. The chain uses TRBV30 and TRBJ1-1; D gene ambiguous. The CDR3 loop spans 10 amino acids. Between the trimmed V and J ends, which lost 5 bases and 11 bases, there was a span of 12 bases. The germline gives CDR1 GTSNPN, CDR2 SVGIG (reference sequence).

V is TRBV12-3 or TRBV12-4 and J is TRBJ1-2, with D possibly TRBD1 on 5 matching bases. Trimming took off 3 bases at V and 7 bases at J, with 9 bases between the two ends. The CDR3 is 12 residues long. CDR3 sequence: CASSFGGAGYTF. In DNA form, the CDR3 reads TGTGCCAGCAGTTTTGGTGGGGCTGGCTACACCTTC.

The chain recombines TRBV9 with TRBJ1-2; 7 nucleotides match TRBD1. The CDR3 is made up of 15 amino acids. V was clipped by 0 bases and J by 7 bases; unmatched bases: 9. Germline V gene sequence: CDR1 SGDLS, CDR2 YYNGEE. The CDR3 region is CASSVVVQGMGGYTF. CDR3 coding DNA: TGTGCCAGCAGCGTAGTGGTACAGGGGATGGGTGGCTACACCTTC. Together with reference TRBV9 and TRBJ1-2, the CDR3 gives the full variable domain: DSGVTQTPKHLITATGQRVTLRCSPRSGDLSVYWYQQSLDQGLQFLIQYYNGEERAKGNILERFSAQQFPDLHSELNLSSLELGDSALYFCASSVVVQGMGGYTFGSGTRLTVV.

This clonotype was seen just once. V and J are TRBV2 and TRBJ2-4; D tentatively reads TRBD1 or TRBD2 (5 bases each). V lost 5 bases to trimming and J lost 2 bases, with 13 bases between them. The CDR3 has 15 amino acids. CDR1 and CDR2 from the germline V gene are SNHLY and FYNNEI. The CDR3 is CASSSQGATKNIQYF. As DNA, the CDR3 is TGTGCCAGCAGTTCGCAGGGAGCAACCAAAAACATTCAGTACTTC.

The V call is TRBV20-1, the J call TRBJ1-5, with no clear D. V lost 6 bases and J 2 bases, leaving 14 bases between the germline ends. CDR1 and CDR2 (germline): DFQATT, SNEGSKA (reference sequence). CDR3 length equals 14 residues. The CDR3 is CSAPGPGGNQPQHF. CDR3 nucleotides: TGCAGTGCCCCTGGACCGGGCGGCAATCAGCCCCAGCATTTT.

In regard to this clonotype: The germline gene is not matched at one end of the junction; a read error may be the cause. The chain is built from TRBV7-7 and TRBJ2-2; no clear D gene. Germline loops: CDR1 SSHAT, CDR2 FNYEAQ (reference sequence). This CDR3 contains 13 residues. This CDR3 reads CASSLEWAGELFF. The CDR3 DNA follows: TGTGCTAGCAGCTTAGAATGGGCCGGGGAGCTGTTTTTT. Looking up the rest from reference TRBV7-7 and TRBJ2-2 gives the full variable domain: GAGVSQSPRYKVTKRGQDVTLRCDPISSHATLYWYQQALGQGPEFLTYFNYEAQPDKSGLPSDRFSAERPEGSISTLTIQRTEQRDSAMYRCASSLEWAGELFFGEGSRLTVL.

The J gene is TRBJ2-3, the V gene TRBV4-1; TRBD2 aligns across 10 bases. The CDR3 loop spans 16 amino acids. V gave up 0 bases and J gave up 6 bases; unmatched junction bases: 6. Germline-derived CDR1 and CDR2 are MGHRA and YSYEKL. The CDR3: CASSQDLAGDRDTQYF. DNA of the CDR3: TGCGCCAGCAGCCAAGACCTAGCGGGAGATCGGGATACGCAGTATTTT.

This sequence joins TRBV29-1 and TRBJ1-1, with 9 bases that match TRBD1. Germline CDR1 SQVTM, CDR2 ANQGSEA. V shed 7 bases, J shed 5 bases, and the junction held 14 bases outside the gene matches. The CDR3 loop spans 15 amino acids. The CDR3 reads CSAGKQGADRTEAFF. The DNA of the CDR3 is TGCAGCGCCGGGAAACAGGGGGCGGACCGAACTGAAGCTTTCTTT.

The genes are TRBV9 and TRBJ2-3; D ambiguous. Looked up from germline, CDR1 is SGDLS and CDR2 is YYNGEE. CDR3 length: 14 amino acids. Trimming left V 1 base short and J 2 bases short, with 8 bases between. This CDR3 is CASSVIPNTDTQYF. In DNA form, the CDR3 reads TGTGCCAGCAGCGTAATCCCGAACACAGATACGCAGTATTTT. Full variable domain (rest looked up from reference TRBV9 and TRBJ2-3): DSGVTQTPKHLITATGQRVTLRCSPRSGDLSVYWYQQSLDQGLQFLIQYYNGEERAKGNILERFSAQQFPDLHSELNLSSLELGDSALYFCASSVIPNTDTQYFGPGTRLTVL.

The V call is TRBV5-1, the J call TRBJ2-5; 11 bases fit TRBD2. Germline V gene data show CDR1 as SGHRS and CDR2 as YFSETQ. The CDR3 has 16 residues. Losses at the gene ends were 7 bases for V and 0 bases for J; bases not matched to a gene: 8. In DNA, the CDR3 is TGCGCCAGCGCCCGGAGGACTAGCGGGTACCAAGAGACCCAGTACTTC. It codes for CASARRTSGYQETQYF.

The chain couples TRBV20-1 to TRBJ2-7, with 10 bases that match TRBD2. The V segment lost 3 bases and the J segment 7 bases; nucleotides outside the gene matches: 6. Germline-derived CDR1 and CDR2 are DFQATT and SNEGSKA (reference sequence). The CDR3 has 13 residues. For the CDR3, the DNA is TGCAGTGCTAGTCTAGCGGGAGTAGGTGAGCAGTACTTC. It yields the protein CSASLAGVGEQYF.

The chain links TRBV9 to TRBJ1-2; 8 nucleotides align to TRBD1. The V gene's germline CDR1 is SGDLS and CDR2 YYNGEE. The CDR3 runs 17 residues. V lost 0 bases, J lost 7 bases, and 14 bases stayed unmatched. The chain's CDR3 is CASSVGVDDSGTGGYTF. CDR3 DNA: TGTGCCAGCAGCGTAGGAGTTGATGATTCTGGGACAGGTGGCTACACCTTC.